A single sample is the source of the 21 T cell receptor beta chains below, sequenced in a study of shared clonotypes between healthy human individuals. Naive CD8 isolation took CD45RO-negative cells positively selected for CCR7 and excluded terminally differentiated effector memory CD45RA+ cells. The data were produced by immunoSEQ multiplex PCR, yet TCRdb's version contains in-frame clones alone and is incomplete. The data contain roughly 590,000 clones, 95% to 96% of them singletons. Sequencing input: naive CD8+ T cells sorted from blood. Source of these receptors: a woman in her 30s in good health.

The CDR3 region is CASSQGETQYF. The CDR3 DNA is TGTGCCAGCAGCCAGGGGGAGACCCAGTACTTC. The chain carries TRBV6-6 and TRBJ2-5; a weak D match, TRBD1 (6 bases). Per the germline V gene, CDR1 is MNHNY and CDR2 is SVGAGI (reference sequence). The V and J ends lost 6 bases and 5 bases respectively, with 7 bases between them. This CDR3 comprises 11 residues.

This sequence joins TRBV4-1 and TRBJ1-1, with 8 positions matching TRBD1. The CDR3 runs to 18 residues. V was clipped by 0 bases and J by 4 bases; unmatched bases: 13. The germline V gene encodes CDR1 MGHRA and CDR2 YSYEKL. The CDR3 is CASSQDSWTGRSATEAFF. Written as DNA, the CDR3 is TGCGCCAGCAGCCAAGATTCGTGGACAGGGCGGTCGGCCACTGAAGCTTTCTTT.

The chain joins TRBV7-9 to TRBJ1-5, with TRBD1 matching 7 bases. This CDR3 is 14 amino acids long. V lost 10 bases to trimming and J lost 0 bases; unmatched junction nucleotides: 6. Germline lookup yields CDR1 SEHNR and CDR2 FQNEAQ (reference sequence). The CDR3 nucleotides are TGTGCCACCGGCAGGGACAGTAGCAATCAGCCCCAGCATTTT. This sequence encodes CATGRDSSNQPQHF. Drawing the rest from reference TRBV7-9 and TRBJ1-5, the complete variable domain is DTGVSQNPRHKITKRGQNVTFRCDPISEHNRLYWYRQTLGQGPEFLTYFQNEAQLEKSRLLSDRFSAERPKGSFSTLEIQRTEQGDSAMYLCATGRDSSNQPQHFGDGTRLSIL.

V and J are TRBV28 and TRBJ2-1, with 7 bases fitting TRBD2. The CDR3 runs 16 residues. CDR1 MDHEN and CDR2 SYDVKM come from the germline V gene. V gave up 4 bases and J gave up 3 bases; unmatched junction bases: 9. The CDR3 sequence is CASSSAGERFYNEQFF. CDR3 sequence (DNA): TGTGCCAGCAGTTCCGCGGGGGAGCGATTCTACAATGAGCAGTTCTTC.

The gene calls are TRBV11-2 and TRBJ1-1, with TRBD1 matching over 7 bases. CDR1 is SGHAT, CDR2 FQNNGV, per germline. The CDR3 has 13 amino acids. With 3 bases clipped from V and 7 bases from J, the junction kept 5 bases outside the gene matches. The CDR3 coding sequence is TGTGCCAGCAGCTTTGAAACAGGGGATGAAGCTTTCTTT. Translation: CASSFETGDEAFF.

The CDR3 reads CASSYNMNTEAFF. In nucleotides, the CDR3 is TGTGCCAGCAGTTATAATATGAACACTGAAGCTTTCTTT. This chain joins TRBV28 and TRBJ1-1; D gene ambiguous. The CDR3 sequence is 13 residues long. V was clipped by 4 bases and J by 0 bases, with 6 bases between them. Germline V gene lookup returns CDR1 MDHEN and CDR2 SYDVKM.

This chain links TRBV28 with TRBJ1-3; D is uncertain. This CDR3 spans 14 amino acids. Trimming removed 7 bases from V and 0 bases from J, with 10 bases in between. Germline lookup yields CDR1 MDHEN and CDR2 SYDVKM. The CDR3 bases are TGTGCCAGCACCCCGATGTTCTCTGGAAACACCATATATTTT. Its protein product is CASTPMFSGNTIYF.

This chain links TRBV4-1 with TRBJ2-3; 10 bases are shared with TRBD2. V was pared by 6 bases and J by 6 bases, with 9 bases of the junction left unmatched. Germline V lookup: CDR1 MGHRA, CDR2 YSYEKL. The CDR3 sequence is 15 residues long. As DNA, the CDR3 is TGCGCCAGCAGTCGTACTAGCGGGATTGTGGATACGCAGTATTTT. It translates to CASSRTSGIVDTQYF.

The J gene is TRBJ2-7, the V gene TRBV6-5; no reliable D call. Trimming left V 8 bases short and J 5 bases short, with 19 bases between. The germline V gene has CDR1 MNHEY and CDR2 SVGAGI. The CDR3 spans 14 residues. The CDR3 spells CASGSSDSFNEQYF. CDR3 nucleotides: TGTGCCAGCGGCTCCTCCGACTCTTTCAACGAGCAGTACTTC.

The chain uses TRBV7-9 and TRBJ1-1; 9 bases align to TRBD1. The junction had 1 base not matched to a gene; V was cut back by 1 base and J by 7 bases. Germline V lookup: CDR1 SEHNR, CDR2 FQNEAQ (reference sequence). The CDR3 is 13 residues long. The CDR3 DNA is TGTGCCAGCAGCTTAGGGACAGGGGATGAAGCTTTCTTT. Protein product: CASSLGTGDEAFF.

The V gene is TRBV27, the J gene TRBJ2-7; 11 bases line up with TRBD1. Losses at the gene ends were 0 bases for V and 4 bases for J; bases not matched to a gene: 5. The CDR3 runs to 16 residues. Per germline, CDR1 MNHEY and CDR2 SMNVEV (reference sequence). The CDR3 spells CASSLSRTGGKYEQYF. The CDR3 DNA reads as TGTGCCAGCAGTTTATCGAGGACAGGGGGCAAGTACGAGCAGTACTTC.

The V and J genes are TRBV28 and TRBJ1-2, with 7 bases lining up with TRBD1. Germline CDR1 MDHEN, CDR2 SYDVKM. Germline trimming cut 6 bases from V and 6 bases from J; bases unmatched to any gene: 16. CDR3 length equals 16 residues. CDR3 sequence reads: CASSSDRAFIGNGYTF. The CDR3 region has the DNA TGTGCCAGCAGCAGCGACAGGGCTTTTATCGGAAATGGCTACACCTTC.

In this sample, this clone turned up once. The CDR3 bases are TGTGCCAGCTCCGGGGGCCCGTATTGGGGGCAGTTCTTC. Protein product: CASSGGPYWGQFF. The chain has TRBV11-2 and TRBJ2-1; D could derive from TRBD1 or TRBD2 (6 bases each). The V gene lost 8 bases and the J gene lost 12 bases, with 20 bases spanning the gap. This CDR3 region has 13 residues. The germline V gene has CDR1 SGHAT and CDR2 FQNNGV.

The rearrangement joins TRBV7-9 to TRBJ1-1; weak D call: TRBD1 (5 bases). The CDR3 runs to 15 residues. Germline lookup yields CDR1 SEHNR and CDR2 FQNEAQ (reference sequence). V lost 1 base and J lost 4, with 13 bases in between. The CDR3: CASSLGQGLRTEAFF. In nucleotides, the CDR3 is TGTGCCAGCAGCTTAGGGCAGGGTTTGCGCACTGAAGCTTTCTTT.

The chain joins TRBV5-1 to TRBJ2-5, with 7 bases fitting TRBD1. This CDR3 spans 17 amino acids. J lost 3 bases, V lost 2 bases, and 13 bases had no gene match. Looked up from germline, CDR1 is SGHRS and CDR2 is YFSETQ. CDR3 in amino acids: CASSFKGGGVLKETQYF. CDR3 bases: TGCGCCAGCAGCTTTAAAGGGGGCGGAGTGCTTAAAGAGACCCAGTACTTC.

The genes are TRBV5-1 and TRBJ2-3; TRBD1 agrees at 12 bases. Trimming took 3 bases from V and 4 from J; bases not matched to a gene: 6. The V gene's germline CDR1 is SGHRS and CDR2 YFSETQ. The CDR3 covers 16 residues. The CDR3 DNA sequence: TGCGCCAGCAGCTCAATGGGACAGGGGGCCCCAGATACGCAGTATTTT. This sequence encodes CASSSMGQGAPDTQYF.

In nucleotides, the CDR3 is TGTGCCAGCACCTCTGGACGGGGGCGGATGAGGAACACTGAAGCTTTCTTT. It encodes CASTSGRGRMRNTEAFF. The chain employs TRBV28 and TRBJ1-1; the D gene is possibly TRBD1 (6 bases). The germline V gene encodes CDR1 MDHEN and CDR2 SYDVKM. The CDR3 length is 17 residues. The V end was cut by 7 bases, the J end by 1 base, with 22 bases between.

This clone has more than one count but fewer than ten. The V call is TRBV3-1 (or the pseudogene TRBV3-2), the J call TRBJ1-1; D gene unclear. Deletions cut 4 bases from V and 12 bases from J, with 6 bases between. This CDR3 contains 9 residues. Germline CDR1 is LGHDT and CDR2 is YNNKEL (reference sequence). CDR3 loop: CASSPGPFF. CDR3 sequence (DNA): TGTGCCAGCAGCCCCGGACCTTTCTTT.

V is TRBV2 and J is TRBJ1-2; the D is unclear. Trimming removed 3 bases from V and 6 bases from J, with 8 bases in between. The length of the CDR3 is 12 residues. Germline lookup yields CDR1 SNHLY and CDR2 FYNNEI. The CDR3 reads CASSDRKNGYTF. For the CDR3, the DNA is TGTGCCAGCAGTGACAGGAAGAATGGCTACACCTTC.

The chain links TRBV2 to TRBJ2-1; 8 bases fit TRBD2. Germline values: CDR1 SNHLY, CDR2 FYNNEI. There are 15 residues in the CDR3. J gave up 1 base and V 7 bases, and 6 bases lay outside the gene matches. In nucleotides, the CDR3 is TGTGCCAGCACCCCCGGGAGGGGGTCCTACAATGAGCAGTTCTTC. Translation: CASTPGRGSYNEQFF.

The chain joins TRBV16 to TRBJ1-2; no reliable D call. Germline CDR1 KGHSY, CDR2 FQNENV. V lost 0 bases and J 3 bases, leaving 11 bases between the germline ends. This CDR3 is built from 15 residues. The CDR3 sequence: CASSQSPDAYYGYTF. The CDR3 DNA sequence: TGTGCCAGCAGCCAATCGCCGGACGCTTACTATGGCTACACCTTC.